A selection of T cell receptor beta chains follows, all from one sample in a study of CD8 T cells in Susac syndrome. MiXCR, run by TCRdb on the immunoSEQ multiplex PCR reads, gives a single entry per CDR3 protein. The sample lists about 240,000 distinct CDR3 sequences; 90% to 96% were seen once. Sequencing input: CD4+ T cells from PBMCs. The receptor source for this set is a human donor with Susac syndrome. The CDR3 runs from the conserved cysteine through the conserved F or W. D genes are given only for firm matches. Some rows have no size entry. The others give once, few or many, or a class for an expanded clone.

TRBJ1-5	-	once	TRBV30	CAWSVRTSGNQPQHF	TGTGCCTGGAGTGTTCGGACCTCGGGCAATCAGCCCCAGCATTTT
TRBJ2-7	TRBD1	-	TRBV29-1	CSVEGQGAEDYEQYF	TGCAGCGTTGAGGGACAGGGGGCGGAAGACTACGAGCAGTACTTC
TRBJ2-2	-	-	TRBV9	CASSLVQDSSTGELFF	TGTGCCAGCAGCCTGGTGCAGGACAGCTCCACCGGGGAGCTGTTTTTT
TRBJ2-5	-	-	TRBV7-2	CASIRPSQETQYF	TGTGCCAGCATCAGACCCAGTCAAGAGACCCAGTACTTC
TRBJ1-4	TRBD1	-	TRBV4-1	CASSQEGDREDEKLFF	TGCGCCAGCAGCCAAGAAGGGGACAGGGAGGATGAAAAACTGTTTTTT
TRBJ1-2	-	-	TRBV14	CASSQVNHLYGYTF	TGTGCCAGCAGCCAGGTGAACCACCTGTATGGCTACACCTTC
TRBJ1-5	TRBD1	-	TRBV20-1	CSATRDRVNQPQHF	TGCAGTGCCACCCGGGACAGGGTCAATCAGCCCCAGCATTTT
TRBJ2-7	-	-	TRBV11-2	CASSFRVQAWDEQYF	TGTGCCAGCAGCTTCAGGGTTCAGGCCTGGGACGAGCAGTACTTC
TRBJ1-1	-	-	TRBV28	CASSFRAVMNTEAFF	TGTGCCAGCAGTTTTCGCGCGGTCATGAACACTGAAGCTTTCTTT
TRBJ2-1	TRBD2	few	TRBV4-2	CASSQGPSGSYNEQFF	TGTGCCAGCAGCCAAGGCCCTAGCGGGTCCTACAATGAGCAGTTCTTC
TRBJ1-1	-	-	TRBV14	CASSPTWDATEAFF	TGTGCCAGCAGTCCTACCTGGGATGCCACTGAAGCTTTCTTT
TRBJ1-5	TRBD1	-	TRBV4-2	CASSLRGARDREQPQHF	TGTGCCAGCAGCCTTCGAGGGGCGCGGGACAGAGAACAGCCCCAGCATTTT
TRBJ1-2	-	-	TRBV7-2	CASSLGRSHNYGYTF	TGTGCCAGCAGCTTGGGACGGAGCCATAACTATGGCTACACCTTC
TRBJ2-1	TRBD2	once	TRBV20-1	CSASVGTSGIYEQFF	TGCAGTGCCTCGGTTGGGACTAGCGGGATCTATGAGCAGTTCTTC
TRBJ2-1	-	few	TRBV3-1	CASSQDPLVAYNEQFF	TGTGCCAGCAGCCAAGATCCCCTGGTGGCTTACAATGAGCAGTTCTTC
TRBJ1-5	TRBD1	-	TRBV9	CASSTGTGDQPQHF	TGTGCCAGCAGCACAGGGACAGGCGATCAGCCCCAGCATTTT
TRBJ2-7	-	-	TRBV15	CATSVNGPSSYEQYF	TGTGCCACCAGCGTTAATGGTCCAAGCTCCTACGAGCAGTACTTC
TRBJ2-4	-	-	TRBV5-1	CASSLDRLNIQYF	TGCGCCAGCAGCTTGGACCGACTGAACATTCAGTACTTC
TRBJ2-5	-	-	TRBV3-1	CASSQWLPQETQYF	TGTGCCAGCAGCCAGTGGCTACCCCAAGAGACCCAGTACTTC
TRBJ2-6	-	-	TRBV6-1	CASRQQGGTSGANVLTF	TGTGCCAGCAGACAACAGGGGGGGACCTCTGGGGCCAACGTCCTGACTTTC
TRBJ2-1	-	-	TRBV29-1	CSVSGRANEQFF	TGCAGCGTTAGCGGCAGAGCCAATGAGCAGTTCTTC
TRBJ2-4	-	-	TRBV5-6	CASSRRGLNIQYF	TGTGCCAGCAGCAGGCGGGGGCTAAACATTCAGTACTTC
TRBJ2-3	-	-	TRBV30	CAWTAGSTDTQYF	TGTGCCTGGACTGCTGGCAGCACAGATACGCAGTATTTT
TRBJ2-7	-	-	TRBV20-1	CSASKGPPYEQYF	TGCAGTGCTAGCAAGGGGCCCCCATACGAGCAGTACTTC
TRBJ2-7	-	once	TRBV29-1	CSVDGQGLSYEQYF	TGCAGCGTTGACGGTCAGGGTCTTTCCTACGAGCAGTACTTC
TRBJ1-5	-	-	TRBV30	CAWSVVGYNQPQHF	TGTGCCTGGAGTGTAGTCGGATACAATCAGCCCCAGCATTTT
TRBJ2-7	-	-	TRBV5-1	CASAGDWSYEQYF	TGCGCCAGCGCAGGGGACTGGTCCTACGAGCAGTACTTC
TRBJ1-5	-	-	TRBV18	CASSPTGDQPQHF	TGTGCCAGCTCACCTACGGGGGATCAGCCCCAGCATTTT
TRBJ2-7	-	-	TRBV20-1	CSAREIASLNEQYF	TGCAGTGCTAGAGAAATTGCGAGCCTAAACGAGCAGTACTTC
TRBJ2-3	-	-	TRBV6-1	CASSSGLRGTQYF	TGTGCCAGCTCTTCAGGTCTGCGGGGTACGCAGTATTTT
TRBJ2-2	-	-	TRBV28	CASSLYAGTGELFF	TGTGCCAGCAGTTTATACGCAGGCACCGGGGAGCTGTTTTTT
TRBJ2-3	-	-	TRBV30	CAWSGLTSDTQYF	TGTGCCTGGAGTGGGTTAACTTCAGATACGCAGTATTTT
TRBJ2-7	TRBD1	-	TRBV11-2	CASSSIRWDRDIGVHSYEQYF	TGTGCCAGCAGCTCAATTAGGTGGGACAGGGATATCGGGGTCCACTCCTACGAGCAGTACTTC
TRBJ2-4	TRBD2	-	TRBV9	CASSVSGGTDIQYF	TGTGCCAGCAGCGTATCGGGGGGAACGGACATTCAGTACTTC
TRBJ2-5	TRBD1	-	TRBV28	CASRLQGAGETQYF	TGTGCCAGCAGATTACAGGGGGCGGGAGAGACCCAGTACTTC
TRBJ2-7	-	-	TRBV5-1	CASSLGMGLGEQYF	TGCGCCAGCAGCTTGGGGATGGGGTTGGGCGAGCAGTACTTC
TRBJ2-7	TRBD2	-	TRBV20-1	CSAGKAGGPYEQYF	TGCAGTGCGGGGAAAGCGGGAGGGCCTTACGAGCAGTACTTC
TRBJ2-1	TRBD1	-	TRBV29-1	CSVEVTTGASNEQFF	TGCAGCGTTGAAGTAACGACAGGGGCGTCCAATGAGCAGTTCTTC
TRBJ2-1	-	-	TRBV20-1	CSARLGRLNEQFF	TGCAGTGCTAGACTGGGACGCCTTAATGAGCAGTTCTTC
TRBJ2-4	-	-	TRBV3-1	CASSQGGATYF	TGTGCCAGCAGCCAAGGGGGAGCTACGTACTTC
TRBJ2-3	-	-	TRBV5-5	CASSPGTITDTQYF	TGTGCCAGCAGCCCCGGGACCATCACAGATACGCAGTATTTT
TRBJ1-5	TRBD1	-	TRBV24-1	CATSDAGQGGNQPQHF	TGTGCCACCAGTGATGCCGGACAGGGGGGCAATCAGCCCCAGCATTTT
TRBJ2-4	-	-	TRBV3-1	CASSQDVGEGNIQYF	TGTGCCAGCAGCCAAGATGTGGGGGAAGGAAACATTCAGTACTTC
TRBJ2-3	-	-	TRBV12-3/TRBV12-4	CASSSGTAFAVADTQYF	TGTGCCAGCAGTTCCGGGACTGCCTTTGCAGTCGCAGATACGCAGTATTTT